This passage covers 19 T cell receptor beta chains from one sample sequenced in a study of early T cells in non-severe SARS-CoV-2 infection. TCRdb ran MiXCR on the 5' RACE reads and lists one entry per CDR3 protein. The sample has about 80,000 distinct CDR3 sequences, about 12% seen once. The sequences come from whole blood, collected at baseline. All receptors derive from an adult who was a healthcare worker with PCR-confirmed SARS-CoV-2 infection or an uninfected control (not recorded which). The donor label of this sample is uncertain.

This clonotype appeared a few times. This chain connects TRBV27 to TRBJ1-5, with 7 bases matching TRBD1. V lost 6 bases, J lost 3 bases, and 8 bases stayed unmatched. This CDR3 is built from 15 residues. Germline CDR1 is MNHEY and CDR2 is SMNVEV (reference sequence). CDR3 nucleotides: TGTGCCAGCAGATCACAGGGGTTGTTCAATCAGCCCCAGCATTTT. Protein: CASRSQGLFNQPQHF.

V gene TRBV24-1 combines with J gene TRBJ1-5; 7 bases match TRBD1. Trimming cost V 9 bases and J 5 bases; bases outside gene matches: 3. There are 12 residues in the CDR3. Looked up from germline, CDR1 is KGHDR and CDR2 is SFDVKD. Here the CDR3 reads CATAQGDQPQHF. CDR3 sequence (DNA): TGTGCCACCGCGCAGGGGGATCAGCCCCAGCATTTT.

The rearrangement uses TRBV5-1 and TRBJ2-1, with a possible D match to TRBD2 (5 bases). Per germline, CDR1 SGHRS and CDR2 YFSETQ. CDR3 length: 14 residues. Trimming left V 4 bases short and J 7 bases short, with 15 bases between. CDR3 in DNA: TGCGCCAGCAGCCTCAGACTACTGATAAATGAGCAGTTCTTC. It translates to CASSLRLLINEQFF.

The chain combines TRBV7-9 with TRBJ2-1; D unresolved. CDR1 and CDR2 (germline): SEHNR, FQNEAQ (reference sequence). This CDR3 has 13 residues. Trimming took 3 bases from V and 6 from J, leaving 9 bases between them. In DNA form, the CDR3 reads TGTGCCAGCAGCTTCTCCCCGCGCAATGAGCAGTTCTTC. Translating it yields CASSFSPRNEQFF.

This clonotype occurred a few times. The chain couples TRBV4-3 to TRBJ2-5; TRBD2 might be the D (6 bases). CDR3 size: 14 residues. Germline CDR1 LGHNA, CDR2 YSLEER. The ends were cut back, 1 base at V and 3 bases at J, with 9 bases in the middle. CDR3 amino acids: CASSQVPGEETQYF. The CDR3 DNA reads TGCGCCAGCAGCCAAGTCCCGGGAGAAGAGACCCAGTACTTC.

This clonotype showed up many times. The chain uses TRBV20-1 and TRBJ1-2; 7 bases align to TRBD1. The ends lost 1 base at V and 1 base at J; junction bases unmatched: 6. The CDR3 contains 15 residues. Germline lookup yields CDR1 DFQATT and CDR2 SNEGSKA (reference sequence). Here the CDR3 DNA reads TGCAGTGCTAGAGCCCGGGACAGCTTTAACTATGGCTACACCTTC. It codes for CSARARDSFNYGYTF.

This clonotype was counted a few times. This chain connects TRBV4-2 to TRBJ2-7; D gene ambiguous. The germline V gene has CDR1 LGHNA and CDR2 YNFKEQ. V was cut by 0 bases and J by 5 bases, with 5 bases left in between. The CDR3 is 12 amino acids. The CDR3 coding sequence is TGTGCCAGCAGCCAAGATGTGGACGAGCAGTACTTC. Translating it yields CASSQDVDEQYF.

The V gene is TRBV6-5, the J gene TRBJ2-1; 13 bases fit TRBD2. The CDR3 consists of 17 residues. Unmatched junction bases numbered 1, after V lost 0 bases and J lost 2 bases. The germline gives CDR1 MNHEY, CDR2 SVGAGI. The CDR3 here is CASSYSGLAGAYNEQFF. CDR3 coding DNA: TGTGCCAGCAGTTACTCTGGACTAGCGGGAGCCTACAATGAGCAGTTCTTC.

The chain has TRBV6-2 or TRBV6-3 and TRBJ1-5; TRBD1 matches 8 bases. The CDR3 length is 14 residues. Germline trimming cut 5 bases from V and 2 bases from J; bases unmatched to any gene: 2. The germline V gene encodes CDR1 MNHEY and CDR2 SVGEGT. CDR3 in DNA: TGTGCCAGCAGTCAGGGACAGGGCAATCAGCCCCAGCATTTT. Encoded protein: CASSQGQGNQPQHF.

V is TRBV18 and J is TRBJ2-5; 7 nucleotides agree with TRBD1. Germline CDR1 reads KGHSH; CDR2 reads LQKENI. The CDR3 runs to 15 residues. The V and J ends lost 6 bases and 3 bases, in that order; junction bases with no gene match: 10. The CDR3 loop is CASSSSGTAKETQYF. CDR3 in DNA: TGTGCCAGCTCCAGCTCTGGGACAGCTAAAGAGACCCAGTACTTC.

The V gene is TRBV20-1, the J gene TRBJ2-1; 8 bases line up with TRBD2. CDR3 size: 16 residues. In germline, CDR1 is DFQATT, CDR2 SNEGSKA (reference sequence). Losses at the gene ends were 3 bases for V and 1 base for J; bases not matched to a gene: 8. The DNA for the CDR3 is TGCAGTGCTAGGGACGCGGGGGGTCCTTCCTACAATGAGCAGTTCTTC. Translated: CSARDAGGPSYNEQFF.

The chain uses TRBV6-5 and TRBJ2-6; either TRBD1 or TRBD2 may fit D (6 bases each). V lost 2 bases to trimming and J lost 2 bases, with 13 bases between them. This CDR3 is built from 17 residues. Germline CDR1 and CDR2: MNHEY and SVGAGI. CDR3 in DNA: TGTGCCAGCAGTTACCGTGGAGGGGGGACTGGGGCCAACGTCCTGACTTTC. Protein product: CASSYRGGGTGANVLTF.

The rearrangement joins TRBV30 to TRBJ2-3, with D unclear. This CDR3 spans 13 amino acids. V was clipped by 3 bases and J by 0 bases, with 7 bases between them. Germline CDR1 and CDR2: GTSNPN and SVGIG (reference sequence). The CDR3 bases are TGTGCCTGGAGCCCCCCTAGCACAGATACGCAGTATTTT. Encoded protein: CAWSPPSTDTQYF.

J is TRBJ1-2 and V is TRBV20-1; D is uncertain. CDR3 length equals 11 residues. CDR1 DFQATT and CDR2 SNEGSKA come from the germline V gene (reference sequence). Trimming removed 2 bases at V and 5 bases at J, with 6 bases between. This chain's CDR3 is CSARSVYGYTF. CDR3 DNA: TGCAGTGCTAGATCGGTGTATGGCTACACCTTC.

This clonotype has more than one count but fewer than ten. In DNA form, the CDR3 reads TGCAGCTCCAAGACAGGGGGCGCGGGCACTGAAGCTTTCTTT. Translating gives CSSKTGGAGTEAFF. The V call is TRBV29-1, the J call TRBJ1-1; 10 bases align to TRBD1. The CDR3 sequence is 14 residues long. CDR1 and CDR2 (germline): SQVTM, ANQGSEA. J gave up 4 bases and V 8 bases, and 10 bases lay outside the gene matches.

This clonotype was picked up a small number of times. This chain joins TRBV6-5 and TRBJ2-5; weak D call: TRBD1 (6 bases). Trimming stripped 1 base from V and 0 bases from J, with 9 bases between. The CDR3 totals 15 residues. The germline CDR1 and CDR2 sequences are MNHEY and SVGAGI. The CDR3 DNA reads TGTGCCAGCAGTTACTTCCAGGGGTACCAAGAGACCCAGTACTTC. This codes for CASSYFQGYQETQYF.

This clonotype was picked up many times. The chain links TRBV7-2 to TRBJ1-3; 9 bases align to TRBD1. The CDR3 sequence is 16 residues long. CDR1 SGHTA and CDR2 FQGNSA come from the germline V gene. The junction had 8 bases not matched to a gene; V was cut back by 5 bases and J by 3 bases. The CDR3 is CASSPQNRGLGNTIYF. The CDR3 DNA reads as TGTGCCAGCAGCCCGCAGAACAGGGGGCTTGGAAACACCATATATTTT.

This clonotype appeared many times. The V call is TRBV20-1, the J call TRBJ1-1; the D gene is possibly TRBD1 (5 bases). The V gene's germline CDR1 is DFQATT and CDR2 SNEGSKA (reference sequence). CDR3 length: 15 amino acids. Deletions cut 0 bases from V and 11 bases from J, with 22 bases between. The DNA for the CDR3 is TGCAGTGCTAGAGATCTTAATGATACTTGGGGCCGGGCTTTCTTT. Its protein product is CSARDLNDTWGRAFF.

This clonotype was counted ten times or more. The CDR3 DNA reads TGCAGTGCAGAACAGACTACTAACTATGGCTACACCTTC. Translation gives CSAEQTTNYGYTF. V usage is TRBV20-1 and J usage is TRBJ1-2; D remains ambiguous. The length of the CDR3 is 13 residues. Germline-derived CDR1 and CDR2 are DFQATT and SNEGSKA (reference sequence). V gave up 6 bases and J gave up 0 bases, with 11 bases separating them.